This record looks at one T cell receptor beta chain sequence and its context. Its antigen remains unknown. The memory fraction was CD4+CD45RO+CD25- cells. Study results and caveats: Tumor memory CD4+ T cell TCR gene usage clustered with blood and lymph node memory CD4+ cells and lymph node naive CD4+ cells. Tumor Tregs overlapped most with tumor, then blood, naive CD4+ cells.

Constant-region reverse primers amplified full-length variable regions, followed by semi-nested Nested Universal Primer A PCR. TCRdb reanalysed the 5' RACE reads using MiXCR and keeps one entry per CDR3 protein. This table has tens of thousands of distinct CDR3 sequences, approximately 25% appearing once. The material sequenced was memory CD4+ T cells sorted from blood. Subset indicated: memory CD4+ T cells, CD4+CD45RO+CD25-. The TCR sequence derives from a female donor with breast cancer.

The CDR3, as DNA: TGCGCCAGCAGCCCCTTGGGATCCCCCACCGGGGAGCTGTTTTTT. Amino acid sequence: CASSPLGSPTGELFF. This sequence joins TRBV4-1 and TRBJ2-2; no firm D call. The V end lost 4 bases, the J end lost 4 bases, and 13 bases lay between the germline ends. The CDR3 sequence is 15 residues long. Per the germline V gene, CDR1 is MGHRA and CDR2 is YSYEKL.